A single sample gave rise to the 20 T cell receptor beta chains below, sequenced in a study of blood T cell repertoires in COVID-19. Generated by immunoSEQ multiplex PCR, the TCRdb table keeps only in-frame clones and is missing some. The sample contains 250,000 or so clones, around 93% of which appear only once. The specimen sequenced was PBMCs or T cells enriched from blood (not recorded which). These receptors were obtained from a human donor in a cohort exposed to, infected with or recovered from COVID-19 (not recorded which). The donor label of this sample is uncertain.

The V gene is TRBV28, the J gene TRBJ1-2; D is possibly TRBD1 (6 bases). This CDR3 is 13 amino acids long. Trimming removed 4 bases at V and 12 bases at J, with 18 bases between. Germline values: CDR1 MDHEN, CDR2 SYDVKM. CDR3 in amino acids: CASSSSQGMIHTF. The CDR3 coding sequence is TGTGCCAGCAGTTCCTCACAGGGTATGATCCACACCTTC.

V is TRBV10-1 and J is TRBJ2-7; 8 bases map to TRBD2. Looked up from germline, CDR1 is WNHNN and CDR2 is SYGVQD (reference sequence). Germline trimming cut 0 bases from V and 3 bases from J; bases unmatched to any gene: 4. This CDR3 is 15 amino acids long. CDR3 coding DNA: TGCGCCAGCAGTGAGTCGGACCGGGGGGGCTACGAGCAGTACTTC. Amino acids: CASSESDRGGYEQYF.

This chain joins TRBV2 and TRBJ1-3; D possibly corresponds to TRBD1 (6 bases). The CDR3 loop spans 17 amino acids. Trimming removed 7 bases from V and 0 bases from J, with 19 bases in between. Germline CDR1 and CDR2: SNHLY and FYNNEI. The CDR3 loop reads CASIPPGHVVSGNTIYF. CDR3 nucleotides: TGTGCCAGCATCCCCCCGGGACATGTTGTCTCTGGAAACACCATATATTTT.

The CDR3 loop is CASSQSSGGYTF. The CDR3 nucleotides are TGTGCCAGCTCCCAGAGTTCAGGTGGCTACACCTTC. The V call is TRBV18, the J call TRBJ1-2; D not certain. Trimming shortened V by 6 bases and J by 7 bases, and 12 bases separated the two germline ends. Looked up from germline, CDR1 is KGHSH and CDR2 is LQKENI. The CDR3 runs to 12 residues.

A note on this clone: The same CDR3 is also encoded by other DNA sequences in this sample. Here the CDR3 reads CASSHPTRDFSSYEQYF. CDR3 DNA sequence: TGCGCCAGCAGCCATCCTACGAGGGATTTTAGCTCCTACGAGCAGTACTTC. The chain employs TRBV4-1 and TRBJ2-7; TRBD2 might be the D (5 bases). Trimming removed 3 bases at V and 0 bases at J, with 18 bases between. This CDR3 is built from 17 residues. The germline V gene encodes CDR1 MGHRA and CDR2 YSYEKL.

The CDR3, as DNA: TGTGCCTGGAGTTCAGGGCAGTACGAGCAGTACTTC. This encodes CAWSSGQYEQYF. The genes are TRBV30 and TRBJ2-7; D may be TRBD1 (5 bases). The germline V gene encodes CDR1 GTSNPN and CDR2 SVGIG (reference sequence). V lost 2 bases and J lost 4, with 9 bases in between. The CDR3 has 12 residues.

This chain joins TRBV2 and TRBJ1-2; TRBD1 matches 11 bases. Losses at the gene ends were 3 bases for V and 10 bases for J; bases not matched to a gene: 4. Germline CDR1 SNHLY, CDR2 FYNNEI. The CDR3 consists of 13 residues. CDR3 nucleotide sequence: TGTGCCAGCAGTGAGGGACAGGGGGATTACTACACCTTC. Translating it yields CASSEGQGDYYTF.

This clone was picked up one time. The rearrangement uses TRBV19 and TRBJ2-7, with D perhaps matching TRBD1 (5 bases). The length of the CDR3 is 14 residues. V gave up 6 bases and J gave up 0 bases, with 12 bases separating them. Germline CDR1 reads LNHDA; CDR2 reads SQIVND (reference sequence). This CDR3 reads CASSDRSRSYEQYF. In DNA form, the CDR3 reads TGTGCCAGTAGCGACAGATCCCGCTCCTACGAGCAGTACTTC. The complete variable domain, with remaining parts taken from reference TRBV19 and TRBJ2-7, reads DGGITQSPKYLFRKEGQNVTLSCEQNLNHDAMYWYRQDPGQGLRLIYYSQIVNDFQKGDIAEGYSVSREKKESFPLTVTSAQKNPTAFYLCASSDRSRSYEQYFGPGTRLTVT.

This chain joins TRBV5-4 and TRBJ2-5; 8 positions agree with TRBD2. The CDR3 has 13 amino acids. The J segment lost 3 bases and the V segment lost 4 bases, leaving 2 bases of the junction unmatched. The V gene's germline CDR1 is SGHNT and CDR2 YYREEE (reference sequence). The CDR3 loop is CASSRTSKETQYF. The CDR3 DNA reads TGTGCCAGCAGCCGGACTAGCAAAGAGACCCAGTACTTC.

The chain links TRBV19 to TRBJ1-5, with D possibly being TRBD1 (5 bases). Germline V lookup: CDR1 LNHDA, CDR2 SQIVND (reference sequence). The V end was cut by 5 bases, the J end by 11 bases, with 16 bases between. The CDR3 extends over 13 amino acids. CDR3 in DNA: TGTGCCAGTAGTTCCCCAGACAGATTTACCCAGCATTTT. Residues: CASSSPDRFTQHF.

This sequence joins TRBV3-1 (or the pseudogene TRBV3-2) and TRBJ2-7; the match to TRBD2 covers 7 bases. CDR3 size: 12 residues. The germline gives CDR1 LGHDT, CDR2 YNNKEL (reference sequence). With 6 bases clipped from V and 9 bases from J, the junction kept 8 bases outside the gene matches. The CDR3 coding sequence is TGTGCCAGCAGTCCGGGGGGTCCTGGGCAGTACTTC. It translates to CASSPGGPGQYF.

The CDR3 loop reads CARKQTGIDYGYTF. The CDR3 bases are TGTGCCAGGAAACAGACAGGGATCGACTATGGCTACACCTTC. The chain recombines TRBV2 with TRBJ1-2, with TRBD1 identical over 7 bases. The CDR3 consists of 14 residues. V shed 9 bases and J 3 bases; nucleotides not matched to a gene: 10. Germline assignment: CDR1 SNHLY and CDR2 FYNNEI.

The rearrangement uses TRBV6-2 or TRBV6-3 and TRBJ1-5; D is unclear. Trimming removed 5 bases at V and 9 bases at J, with 8 bases between. The CDR3 consists of 11 residues. Germline V gene lookup returns CDR1 MNHEY and CDR2 SVGEGT. The CDR3 DNA follows: TGTGCCAGCAGTCGTGGCGGGCCCCAGCATTTT. Amino acid sequence: CASSRGGPQHF.

V is TRBV7-2 and J is TRBJ2-3; D is perhaps TRBD1 (6 bases). V shed 5 bases and J shed 4 bases, with 16 bases lying between them. Germline CDR1 and CDR2: SGHTA and FQGNSA. This CDR3 is 15 amino acids long. The CDR3 nucleotides read TGTGCCAGCAGCCCTCAGGGGTACCTTCCAGATACGCAGTATTTT. It specifies CASSPQGYLPDTQYF.

This chain connects TRBV5-1 to TRBJ1-3; 7 positions match TRBD1. The CDR3 is 16 amino acids. Per germline, CDR1 SGHRS and CDR2 YFSETQ. Unmatched junction bases numbered 13, after V lost 4 bases and J lost 6 bases. The CDR3 loop is CASSPTPTGPPNTIYF. Here the CDR3 DNA reads TGCGCCAGCAGCCCAACTCCGACAGGGCCTCCAAACACCATATATTTT.

The chain has TRBV4-1 and TRBJ2-1; no firm D call. V gave up 1 base and J gave up 0 bases, with 7 bases separating them. The CDR3 is made up of 15 amino acids. The germline gives CDR1 MGHRA, CDR2 YSYEKL. The CDR3 DNA is TGCGCCAGCAGCCAAGGGTCTAGCTCCTACAATGAGCAGTTCTTC. It specifies CASSQGSSSYNEQFF.

The V and J genes are TRBV28 and TRBJ2-3, with D possibly matching TRBD2 (6 bases). Germline V lookup: CDR1 MDHEN, CDR2 SYDVKM. This CDR3 spans 15 amino acids. The V gene lost 5 bases and the J gene lost 0 bases, with 12 bases spanning the gap. As DNA, the CDR3 is TGTGCCAGCAGTCCTCTAGCGACTAGCACAGATACGCAGTATTTT. Translating it yields CASSPLATSTDTQYF.

V and J are TRBV29-1 and TRBJ2-3; D unresolved. The CDR3 contains 12 residues. Germline V CDR1 and CDR2: SQVTM, ANQGSEA. The V and J ends lost 1 base and 6 bases respectively, with 8 bases between them. The CDR3 here is CSVEVLEDTQYF. The CDR3 nucleotides read TGCAGCGTTGAAGTTTTGGAGGATACGCAGTATTTT.

V usage is TRBV27 and J usage is TRBJ1-2, with TRBD1 matching over 7 bases. V was pared by 6 bases and J by 2 bases, with 9 bases of the junction left unmatched. Germline CDR1 reads MNHEY; CDR2 reads SMNVEV (reference sequence). This CDR3 spans 15 amino acids. CDR3 amino acids: CASRDRQGGNYGYTF. DNA of the CDR3: TGTGCCAGCAGGGATCGACAGGGAGGCAACTATGGCTACACCTTC.

Comments on this clone: The DNA is omitted, as the CDR3 cannot be located on it reliably, and the CDR3 follows TCRdb's listing. This rearrangement joins TRBV21-1 to TRBJ1-1; TRBD1 is the table's D call and was not checked against the DNA. TRBV21-1 has pseudogene status. The CDR3 spans 18 amino acids, including both terminal residues. CDR3 protein: CASSKGVGVGTQNTEAFF.